Sequencing of this T cell receptor beta chain was carried out in a study of post-analysis software for immune sequencing data (dated by TCRdb to the mid-2010s). About the study as a whole: Disease courses on record covered relapsing-remitting, secondary progressive and progressive-relapsing multiple sclerosis, though some patients had no subtype annotation. The patient repertoires were set against 10 or so previously published healthy control repertoires from donors whose ages ranged from 6 to 25 years. A subset of samples was prepared in parallel using single-end sample barcoding, then pooled and co-amplified after Illumina adapter ligation. The paper's findings and limits, for the study overall: When samples were clustered directly using the F measure, samples prepared in the same batch co-clustered strongly, which prompted a batch-effect correction. Significantly higher frequencies in patients than in controls were found for roughly five TRBV segments, including TRBV5-6, TRBV5-1 and TRBV20-1. The multiple sclerosis patient group was slightly younger than the control group. Significantly lower normalized Chao1 diversity was found in multiple sclerosis patients than in controls, suggesting substantial peripheral T-cell clonal expansion.

Of note for this clonotype: Its antigen is unknown. There are no base qualities to consult, and no much larger clone falls within one base.

The method was PCR. This sample was sequenced with an Illumina HiSeq 2500. To reduce PCR and sequencing biases, unique molecular identifiers were incorporated into the TCR beta cDNA libraries. Approximately 500,000 cDNA molecules were obtained per 1 to 10 million input T cells, so each molecule approximated one T cell. Patient libraries were prepared and sequenced with the same protocol used for the earlier healthy control dataset. Samples belonging to the same batch were prepared together, multiplexed and sequenced on a shared HiSeq lane. In the paper's pipeline: MIGEC handled the raw barcoded reads, throwing out single-read molecular identifier groups before consensus assembly and CDR3 extraction. VDJtools was used for post-analysis of the clonotype tables, and diversity was normalized by down-sampling every dataset to the size of the smallest sample. In repertoire overlap clustering, CDR3 amino acid sequences, but not nucleotide sequences, were matched to correct batch-related cross-sample contamination. Using fastp trimming at Q25 and MiXCR clonotype assembly, TCRdb reanalyzed the public sequencing data and kept in-frame beta chains. Every CDR3 protein is listed once, alongside the most common genes and DNA of its rows. It is TCRdb's table, rather than the study itself, that gives the V and J calls and clone size. The table for this sample lists about 400,000 distinct CDR3 sequences; roughly 38% of them were counted only once. Jointly, the top ten make up 13% of the sample.

TCR beta repertoires were profiled from peripheral blood of under 15 young patients with multiple sclerosis to demonstrate the VDJtools post-analysis software. The patients with multiple sclerosis were children and adolescents between roughly 6 and 17 years of age. Sequences MGHRA (CDR1) and YSYEKL (CDR2) are obtained from the germline V gene. V and J lose 5 bases and 2 bases, and a span of 13 bases separates them. Its CDR3 holds 14 amino acids, cysteine through phenylalanine. The only DNA kept is the CDR3, 42 bases in frame from the first base. The V gene is TRBV4-1 and the J gene is TRBJ2-7; no D gene can be assigned with confidence. The sequence was collected from a girl between 5 and 17 years old with multiple sclerosis. What was sequenced was blood. The bases read TGCGCCAGCAGCGGAGTGCCAAGGACCTACGAGCAGTACTTC. Translated, this gives CASSGVPRTYEQYF.